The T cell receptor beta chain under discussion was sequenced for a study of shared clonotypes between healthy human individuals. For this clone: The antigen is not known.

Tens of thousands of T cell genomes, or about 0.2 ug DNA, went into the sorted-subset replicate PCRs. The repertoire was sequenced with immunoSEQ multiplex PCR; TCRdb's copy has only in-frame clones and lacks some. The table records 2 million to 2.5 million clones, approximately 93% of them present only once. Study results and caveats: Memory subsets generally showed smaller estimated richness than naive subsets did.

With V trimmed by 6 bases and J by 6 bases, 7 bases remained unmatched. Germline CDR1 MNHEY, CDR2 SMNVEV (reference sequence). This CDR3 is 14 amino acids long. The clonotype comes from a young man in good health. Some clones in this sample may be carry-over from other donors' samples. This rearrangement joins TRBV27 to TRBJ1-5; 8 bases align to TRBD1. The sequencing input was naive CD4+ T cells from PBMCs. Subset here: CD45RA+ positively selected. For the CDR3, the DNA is TGTGCCAGCAGATCACAGGGGGTAGGTCAGCCCCAGCATTTT. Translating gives CASRSQGVGQPQHF.